This T cell receptor (beta chain) originates from a study of PD-L1 blockade in urothelial cancer. The ends were cut back, 7 bases at V and 0 bases at J, with 6 bases in the middle. Germline CDR1 is LNHDA and CDR2 is SQIVND (reference sequence). This CDR3 has 13 amino acids. Added to each PCR by spiking were synthetic TCR analog templates. Clones were sequenced by immunoSEQ multiplex PCR, and TCRdb holds only the in-frame ones, with some missing. There are roughly 21,000 clones in the sample; around 87% occur only once, and about 16% lies in the top ten. Concerning this clone: The identical CDR3 is also encoded by other nucleotide sequences in the sample.

This sequence joins TRBV19 and TRBJ2-2; no clear D. Sequencing was performed on PBMCs, taken around atezolizumab (anti-PD-L1) treatment. The source of this sequence is an older woman with urothelial cancer. CDR3 in DNA: TGTGCCAGTACAGGATCGAACACCGGGGAGCTGTTTTTT. This gives the protein CASTGSNTGELFF.